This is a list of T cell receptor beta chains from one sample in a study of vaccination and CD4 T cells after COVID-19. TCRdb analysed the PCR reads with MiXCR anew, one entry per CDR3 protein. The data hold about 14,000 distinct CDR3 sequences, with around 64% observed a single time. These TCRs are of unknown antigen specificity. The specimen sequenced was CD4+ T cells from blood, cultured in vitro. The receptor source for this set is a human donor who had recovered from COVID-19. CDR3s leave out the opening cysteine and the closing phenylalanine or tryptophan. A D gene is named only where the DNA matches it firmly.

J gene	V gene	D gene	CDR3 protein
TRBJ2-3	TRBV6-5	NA	ASSYSGSGPQDTQY
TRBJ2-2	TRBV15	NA	ATSRDNLELF
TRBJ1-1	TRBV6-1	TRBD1	ASRPRQGERGTESF
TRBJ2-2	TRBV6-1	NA	AGLDRNTGELF
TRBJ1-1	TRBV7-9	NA	ASSFRLNTEAF
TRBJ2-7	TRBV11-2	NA	ASSLWGSYEQY
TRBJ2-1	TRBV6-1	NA	AVWGEYNEQF
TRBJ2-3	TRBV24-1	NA	ATNRDGTDTQY
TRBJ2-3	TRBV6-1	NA	ASREQTPDTQY
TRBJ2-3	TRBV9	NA	ASSRRGEESTDTQY
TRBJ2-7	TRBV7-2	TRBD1	ASSLSGQGIPYEQY
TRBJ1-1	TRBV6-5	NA	ASSYGQITEAF
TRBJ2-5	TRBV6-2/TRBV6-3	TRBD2	ASSWYRAGGHQETQY
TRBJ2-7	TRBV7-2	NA	ASSQNRLAYEQY
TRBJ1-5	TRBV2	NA	ASSESGRGGNQPQH
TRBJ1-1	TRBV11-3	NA	ASSLERGSTEAF
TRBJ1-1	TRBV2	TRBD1	ASTRDSTYTEAF
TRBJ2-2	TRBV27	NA	ASSSGPGTGELF
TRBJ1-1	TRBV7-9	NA	ASSTFRDNTEAF